This T cell receptor (beta chain) was captured by sequencing in a study of STAT3 mutations in large granular lymphocyte leukemia. General study results and limits: At least one immunodominant TCR beta clonotype appeared in every T-cell large granular lymphocyte leukemia patient.

This clone appeared once. Its antigen is undetermined. Profiled with immunoSEQ multiplex PCR; TCRdb holds only in-frame clones, not every one. Of 15,000 to 20,000 clones listed, around four fifths were seen once; the top ten hold over 7.5%. This CDR3 is 13 amino acids long. Trimming took 4 bases from V and 5 from J; bases not matched to a gene: 4. Looked up from germline, CDR1 is SNHLY and CDR2 is FYNNEI. What was sequenced was peripheral blood mononuclear cells. The receptor's source is a man aged 50-60 years with T-cell large granular lymphocyte leukemia. Some clones in this sample may be carry-over from other donors' samples. This chain joins TRBV2 and TRBJ2-5; TRBD1 matches at 7 bases. The CDR3 sequence: CASSVSRGETQYF. In nucleotides, the CDR3 is TGTGCCAGCAGTGTAAGCAGGGGGGAGACCCAGTACTTC.